The sequence of this T cell receptor (beta chain) was determined in a study of cytomegalovirus exposure and HLA in healthy donors. Study-level results: For cytomegalovirus status, the classifier reportedly gave diagnoses with high specificity and sensitivity. Many donors shared some public TCRs, even though most TCR sequences were rare. In vitro data verified three CMV-associated chains as specific for CMV antigens. Clusters of TCRs from the first cohort tended to co-occur in the 130 or so validation repertoires (as a later analysis found).

Produced via immunoSEQ multiplex PCR; TCRdb's table is partial and in-frame only. The sample has 200,000 to 250,000 clones, approximately 87% seen once. CDR3 length: 16 amino acids. Trimming shortened V by 0 bases and J by 7 bases, and 13 bases separated the two germline ends. Germline CDR1 is PRHDT and CDR2 is FYEKMQ (reference sequence). In the case of this clone: The antigen remains undetermined.

Sequencing used PBMCs. V is TRBV13 and J is TRBJ1-6, with D maybe TRBD1 (5 bases). The sequence derives from a woman between 18 and 29 years old in good health and CMV-seronegative. This chain's CDR3 is CASSLGGDGGNSPLHF. CDR3 bases: TGTGCCAGCAGCTTAGGAGGGGACGGGGGGAATTCACCCCTCCACTTT.